This TCR beta chain was sequenced in a study of shared clonotypes between healthy human individuals. Study-wide background: The composition of the donors was a couple of women and three men aged 18 to 49.

The method was immunoSEQ multiplex PCR; TCRdb's version includes in-frame clones alone and lacks a portion of them. The repertoire holds 300,000 to 400,000 clones, with 73% as singletons. V was pared by 5 bases and J by 11 bases, with 11 bases of the junction left unmatched. The CDR3 covers 13 residues. The V gene's germline CDR1 is SGHAT and CDR2 FQNNGV. In regard to this clone: Antigen unknown.

Findings and caveats of the study: Sampling used blood alone; tissue repertoires probably differ.

Sequenced material: memory CD4+ T cells sorted from blood. The subset here: CD45RA-negative fraction. The gene calls are TRBV11-2 and TRBJ1-1; 7 bases fit TRBD1. The clonotype originates from a man under 40 in good health. This chain's CDR3 is CASSPDREERAFF. The CDR3 DNA follows: TGTGCCAGCAGCCCAGACAGGGAGGAACGGGCTTTCTTT.